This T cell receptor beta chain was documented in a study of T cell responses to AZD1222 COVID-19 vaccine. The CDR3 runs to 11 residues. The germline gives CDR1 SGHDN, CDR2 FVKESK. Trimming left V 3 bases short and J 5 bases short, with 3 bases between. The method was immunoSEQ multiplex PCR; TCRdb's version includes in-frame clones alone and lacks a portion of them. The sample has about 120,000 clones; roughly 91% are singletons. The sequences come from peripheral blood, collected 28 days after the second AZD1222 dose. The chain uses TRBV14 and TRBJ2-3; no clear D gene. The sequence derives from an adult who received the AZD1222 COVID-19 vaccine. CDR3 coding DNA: TGTGCCAGCAGCCAGGAAGATACGCAGTATTTT. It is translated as CASSQEDTQYF.